This T cell receptor (beta chain) was recorded in a study of blood T cell repertoires in COVID-19. The overall study: Donors in the United States, Italy and Spain gave samples during acute or convalescent COVID-19.

In the original analysis: Amplification of reference gene primers provided the estimated nucleated cell counts. Assay: immunoSEQ multiplex PCR; the TCRdb copy retains only in-frame clones and omits some. The D gene and trimming were derived from the DNA, and the V and J assignments and clone size from that table. The repertoire holds some 20,000 clones, with 86% as singletons. Only a few counts were recorded for this clone. This CDR3 spans 12 amino acids. In germline, CDR1 is MDHEN, CDR2 SYDVKM. The V and J ends lost 10 bases and 5 bases respectively, with 9 bases between them. The chain employs TRBV28 and TRBJ1-6; D is undetermined. The clonotype comes from a human donor in a cohort sampled during active COVID-19. What was sequenced was peripheral blood. CDR3 in DNA: TGTGCCACCGTTTTAAATAATTCACCCCTCCACTTT. Translation gives CATVLNNSPLHF.